The 11 T cell receptor beta chains below were found in one sample sequenced in a study of shared clonotypes between healthy human individuals. Assay used: immunoSEQ multiplex PCR; TCRdb lists only in-frame clones, some missing. Of approximately 2,200,000 clones listed, about 92% were seen once; the top ten hold 1.5% to 2%. Terminally differentiated effector memory CD45RA+ cells were excluded from the naive CD8 cells, which were CD45RO-negative and positively selected for CCR7. The sequencing input was naive CD8+ T cells from PBMCs. These receptors were taken from a man between 18 and 29 years old in good health. Some clones in this sample may be carry-over from other donors' samples.

The count of this clone is one. This chain connects TRBV4-1 to TRBJ2-7; D is unclear. This CDR3 has 15 amino acids. Deletions cut 1 base from V and 4 bases from J, with 14 bases between. Germline V gene lookup returns CDR1 MGHRA and CDR2 YSYEKL. In DNA, the CDR3 is TGCGCCAGCAGCCAAGGGCAGCCGCCCCCTTACGAGCAGTACTTC. Amino acid sequence: CASSQGQPPPYEQYF.

The V and J genes are TRBV28 and TRBJ1-5, with D unclear. V lost 3 bases to trimming and J lost 7 bases, with 13 bases between them. CDR3 length: 14 amino acids. Looked up from germline, CDR1 is MDHEN and CDR2 is SYDVKM. The CDR3 loop reads CASSFQLAWQPQHF. CDR3 sequence (DNA): TGTGCCAGCAGTTTCCAGCTGGCCTGGCAGCCCCAGCATTTT.

The genes are TRBV29-1 and TRBJ2-7; D is ambiguous. Germline loops: CDR1 SQVTM, CDR2 ANQGSEA. V shed 8 bases and J shed 3 bases, with 23 bases lying between them. The CDR3 length is 15 residues. Here the CDR3 DNA reads TGCAGCATCTCCCGGACCGGCCGTACCCTCTACGAGCAGTACTTC. Translating it yields CSISRTGRTLYEQYF.

About this clone itself: This sample includes further DNA sequences coding for the same CDR3. The V and J genes are TRBV5-1 and TRBJ2-7; TRBD2 aligns across 13 bases. Germline V gives CDR1 SGHRS, CDR2 YFSETQ. The CDR3 runs to 16 residues. V trimming: 0 bases; J trimming: 0 bases; junction bases outside the gene matches: 0. The CDR3 DNA reads TGCGCCAGCAGCTTGGGGACTAGCGGGGGCTCCTACGAGCAGTACTTC. Protein: CASSLGTSGGSYEQYF.

This chain joins TRBV29-1 and TRBJ1-2, with D possibly TRBD1 on 5 matching bases. CDR3 length: 15 residues. Trimming pared 0 bases from V and 2 bases from J, leaving 13 bases between. Germline V gene sequence: CDR1 SQVTM, CDR2 ANQGSEA. The CDR3 DNA sequence: TGCAGCGTTGAAGATCGCAGGGAATTGAACTATGGCTACACCTTC. Its translation: CSVEDRRELNYGYTF.

The sample holds one count of this clone. V is TRBV9 and J is TRBJ2-5, with 8 bases identical to TRBD2. V lost 4 bases, J lost 4 bases, and 6 bases stayed unmatched. Germline CDR1 is SGDLS and CDR2 is YYNGEE. The CDR3 covers 14 residues. This CDR3 reads CASSPGGVVETQYF. The CDR3 DNA sequence: TGTGCCAGCAGCCCGGGGGGGGTTGTAGAGACCCAGTACTTC.

The V and J genes are TRBV29-1 and TRBJ2-7, with 7 bases aligning to TRBD1. CDR3 length equals 12 residues. The germline V gene has CDR1 SQVTM and CDR2 ANQGSEA. J gave up 3 bases and V 5 bases, and 4 bases lay outside the gene matches. The CDR3 sequence is CSVTPGGYEQYF. CDR3 nucleotide sequence: TGCAGCGTTACCCCAGGGGGCTACGAGCAGTACTTC.

This rearrangement joins TRBV5-4 to TRBJ1-1; D may be TRBD1 (6 bases). Germline values: CDR1 SGHNT, CDR2 YYREEE (reference sequence). This CDR3 spans 16 amino acids. Trimming removed 0 bases at V and 3 bases at J, with 15 bases between. The CDR3 protein is CASSLEGHRDYTEAFF. The CDR3 DNA sequence: TGTGCCAGCAGCTTGGAGGGTCACAGGGATTACACTGAAGCTTTCTTT.

V is TRBV13 and J is TRBJ1-3; D is unresolved. The germline gives CDR1 PRHDT, CDR2 FYEKMQ (reference sequence). V lost 5 bases and J lost 8, with 16 bases in between. There are 14 residues in the CDR3. CDR3 protein: CASSPLEGGDTIYF. CDR3 DNA sequence: TGTGCCAGCAGCCCACTTGAGGGAGGTGACACCATATATTTT.

This chain links TRBV5-5 with TRBJ1-5; 8 bases map to TRBD1. This CDR3 is 17 amino acids long. Germline CDR1 SGHKS, CDR2 YYEKEE (reference sequence). Trimming cost V 4 bases and J 0 bases; bases outside gene matches: 9. The CDR3 DNA reads TGTGCCAGCAGCCTGGGACAGGCATTGGGTAGCAATCAGCCCCAGCATTTT. This encodes CASSLGQALGSNQPQHF.

A single count supports this clone. The chain links TRBV9 to TRBJ2-2; D is unresolved. The CDR3 runs to 16 residues. Germline loops: CDR1 SGDLS, CDR2 YYNGEE. V lost 3 bases and J lost 1, with 13 bases in between. CDR3 protein: CASSDGASRNTGELFF. CDR3 nucleotides: TGTGCCAGCAGCGACGGTGCCAGCCGGAACACCGGGGAGCTGTTTTTT.